Listed below are T cell receptor beta chains from one sample, sequenced in a study of siplizumab effects on memory and regulatory T cells. Sequenced by immunoSEQ multiplex PCR; TCRdb stores in-frame clones only, minus some. The sample records tens of thousands of clones, approximately 88% being singletons. The sequencing input was Tregs sorted from blood. These receptors all stem from a human donor in good health. CDR3s include the opening cysteine and the closing phenylalanine or tryptophan. D genes are given only for firm matches. Part of the rows lack a size; the others show once, few, many or a class for expanded clones.

clone size: .; V gene: TRBV4-1; D gene: .; J gene: TRBJ1-6; CDR3 protein: CASSQEGRAYNSPLHF; CDR3 DNA: TGCGCCAGCAGCCAAGAGGGGAGGGCCTATAATTCACCCCTCCACTTT
clone size: .; V gene: TRBV28; D gene: .; J gene: TRBJ1-4; CDR3 protein: CASSSGQDEKLFF; CDR3 DNA: TGTGCCAGCAGTTCCGGCCAGGATGAAAAACTGTTTTTT
clone size: .; V gene: TRBV5-1; D gene: TRBD1; J gene: TRBJ2-7; CDR3 protein: CASSPGTGVYEQYF; CDR3 DNA: TGCGCCAGCAGCCCGGGGACAGGGGTATACGAGCAGTACTTC
clone size: .; V gene: TRBV5-4; D gene: .; J gene: TRBJ2-7; CDR3 protein: CASSLRRQSSYEQYF; CDR3 DNA: TGTGCCAGCAGCTTAAGGCGCCAAAGCTCCTACGAGCAGTACTTC
clone size: once; V gene: TRBV5-1; D gene: .; J gene: TRBJ1-1; CDR3 protein: CASSLTTGNTEAFF; CDR3 DNA: TGCGCCAGCAGCCTCACCACAGGGAACACTGAAGCTTTCTTT
clone size: .; V gene: TRBV19; D gene: .; J gene: TRBJ2-3; CDR3 protein: CASSLGTADTQYF; CDR3 DNA: TGTGCCAGTAGTCTAGGGACTGCAGATACGCAGTATTTT
clone size: .; V gene: TRBV19; D gene: .; J gene: TRBJ2-3; CDR3 protein: CASSIRDSTDTQYF; CDR3 DNA: TGTGCCAGTAGTATCCGGGATAGCACAGATACGCAGTATTTT
clone size: .; V gene: TRBV5-6; D gene: TRBD2; J gene: TRBJ2-7; CDR3 protein: CASSLKGGGIYEQYF; CDR3 DNA: TGTGCCAGCAGCTTGAAAGGCGGGGGGATCTACGAGCAGTACTTC
clone size: .; V gene: TRBV7-8; D gene: .; J gene: TRBJ2-1; CDR3 protein: CASSQGHYNEQFF; CDR3 DNA: TGTGCCAGCAGCCAGGGACACTACAATGAGCAGTTCTTC
clone size: .; V gene: TRBV13; D gene: .; J gene: TRBJ2-2; CDR3 protein: CASRPSRSKSITGELFF; CDR3 DNA: TGTGCCAGCAGGCCTTCTAGATCCAAATCGATCACCGGGGAGCTGTTTTTT
clone size: .; V gene: TRBV25-1; D gene: .; J gene: TRBJ2-6; CDR3 protein: CASSEYPGDPSGANVLTF; CDR3 DNA: TGTGCCAGCAGTGAATATCCAGGGGACCCCTCTGGGGCCAACGTCCTGACTTTC
clone size: .; V gene: TRBV10-2; D gene: .; J gene: TRBJ1-4; CDR3 protein: CASRANEKLFF; CDR3 DNA: TGCGCCAGCAGGGCTAATGAAAAACTGTTTTTT
clone size: .; V gene: TRBV6-1; D gene: .; J gene: TRBJ2-7; CDR3 protein: CASLREYSSYEQYF; CDR3 DNA: TGTGCCAGCCTTAGGGAGTACAGCTCCTACGAGCAGTACTTC
clone size: .; V gene: TRBV19; D gene: .; J gene: TRBJ1-1; CDR3 protein: CASIPGGAYTEAFF; CDR3 DNA: TGTGCCAGTATTCCCGGCGGGGCTTACACTGAAGCTTTCTTT
clone size: .; V gene: TRBV9; D gene: TRBD2; J gene: TRBJ2-5; CDR3 protein: CASSVDPTSGRALETQYF; CDR3 DNA: TGTGCCAGCAGCGTAGACCCGACTAGCGGGAGGGCCCTCGAGACCCAGTACTTC
clone size: .; V gene: TRBV7-9; D gene: .; J gene: TRBJ1-5; CDR3 protein: CASSKGRNQPQHF; CDR3 DNA: TGTGCCAGCAGCAAAGGACGGAATCAGCCCCAGCATTTT
clone size: .; V gene: TRBV15; D gene: .; J gene: TRBJ2-3; CDR3 protein: CATSRDRRGGTDTQYF; CDR3 DNA: TGTGCCACCAGCAGAGATAGGAGGGGGGGAACAGATACGCAGTATTTT
clone size: .; V gene: TRBV6-5; D gene: .; J gene: TRBJ1-2; CDR3 protein: CASSYERGDYTF; CDR3 DNA: TGTGCCAGCAGTTACGAAAGAGGCGACTACACCTTC
clone size: .; V gene: TRBV29-1; D gene: TRBD1; J gene: TRBJ1-2; CDR3 protein: CSVVTGVRGYTF; CDR3 DNA: TGCAGCGTCGTCACAGGGGTAAGAGGCTACACCTTC
clone size: .; V gene: TRBV29-1; D gene: TRBD1; J gene: TRBJ1-2; CDR3 protein: CSGKTGDRGYTF; CDR3 DNA: TGCAGCGGGAAGACAGGGGATCGTGGCTACACCTTC
clone size: .; V gene: TRBV15; D gene: .; J gene: TRBJ2-7; CDR3 protein: CATSYGAGSYEQYF; CDR3 DNA: TGTGCCACCAGCTATGGGGCTGGATCCTACGAGCAGTACTTC
clone size: .; V gene: TRBV7-2; D gene: .; J gene: TRBJ1-3; CDR3 protein: CASSYGIRPGNTIYF; CDR3 DNA: TGTGCCAGCAGCTACGGGATTCGACCTGGAAACACCATATATTTT
clone size: .; V gene: TRBV28; D gene: .; J gene: TRBJ1-1; CDR3 protein: CASSLSGHKNTEAFF; CDR3 DNA: TGTGCCAGCAGTTTATCGGGTCACAAGAACACTGAAGCTTTCTTT
clone size: .; V gene: TRBV5-1; D gene: TRBD1; J gene: TRBJ2-1; CDR3 protein: CASSLGQGGAHNEQFF; CDR3 DNA: TGCGCCAGCAGCTTGGGACAGGGTGGGGCACACAATGAGCAGTTCTTC
clone size: .; V gene: TRBV25-1; D gene: .; J gene: TRBJ2-2; CDR3 protein: CASSDTTGMNTGELFF; CDR3 DNA: TGTGCCAGCAGTGACACAACAGGGATGAACACCGGGGAGCTGTTTTTT
clone size: .; V gene: TRBV15; D gene: .; J gene: TRBJ2-3; CDR3 protein: CATSRDVAGNAKGYTDTQYF; CDR3 DNA: TGTGCCACCAGCAGAGACGTTGCGGGTAACGCCAAGGGCTACACAGATACGCAGTATTTT
clone size: .; V gene: TRBV20-1; D gene: .; J gene: TRBJ2-4; CDR3 protein: CSAELNIQYF; CDR3 DNA: TGCAGTGCCGAATTAAACATTCAGTACTTC
clone size: .; V gene: TRBV19; D gene: .; J gene: TRBJ1-1; CDR3 protein: CASSIDLVNTEAFF; CDR3 DNA: TGTGCCAGTAGTATAGATCTCGTGAACACTGAAGCTTTCTTT
clone size: once; V gene: TRBV5-6; D gene: TRBD2; J gene: TRBJ2-5; CDR3 protein: CASRRLAGRETQYF; CDR3 DNA: TGTGCCAGCAGGAGACTAGCGGGACGAGAGACCCAGTACTTC
clone size: .; V gene: TRBV6-1; D gene: TRBD1; J gene: TRBJ1-3; CDR3 protein: CASSVSTGAGNTIYF; CDR3 DNA: TGTGCCAGCAGTGTTTCAACAGGGGCTGGAAACACCATATATTTT
clone size: once; V gene: TRBV29-1; D gene: .; J gene: TRBJ2-7; CDR3 protein: CSVDSRQGSYEQYF; CDR3 DNA: TGCAGCGTTGATTCGCGGCAGGGGTCCTACGAGCAGTACTTC
clone size: .; V gene: TRBV7-3; D gene: .; J gene: TRBJ2-1; CDR3 protein: CASSPYLATNEQFF; CDR3 DNA: TGTGCCAGCAGCCCCTACCTAGCGACCAATGAGCAGTTCTTC
clone size: .; V gene: TRBV30; D gene: .; J gene: TRBJ1-2; CDR3 protein: CAAEGGYTF; CDR3 DNA: TGTGCCGCCGAGGGAGGCTACACCTTC
clone size: .; V gene: TRBV10-3; D gene: .; J gene: TRBJ1-1; CDR3 protein: CAISESFGGRNTEAFF; CDR3 DNA: TGTGCCATCAGTGAGTCTTTTGGAGGGCGGAACACTGAAGCTTTCTTT
clone size: .; V gene: TRBV18; D gene: .; J gene: TRBJ1-1; CDR3 protein: CASSPFAPPTEAFF; CDR3 DNA: TGTGCCAGCTCACCATTCGCCCCTCCCACTGAAGCTTTCTTT
clone size: .; V gene: TRBV14; D gene: .; J gene: TRBJ2-7; CDR3 protein: CASSEKNRLGYEQYF; CDR3 DNA: TGTGCCAGCAGCGAAAAGAACCGCCTGGGTTACGAGCAGTACTTC
clone size: .; V gene: TRBV9; D gene: .; J gene: TRBJ2-1; CDR3 protein: CASSVGVLVSDEQFF; CDR3 DNA: TGTGCCAGCAGCGTAGGGGTACTAGTAAGCGATGAGCAGTTCTTC
clone size: .; V gene: TRBV10-3; D gene: .; J gene: TRBJ2-5; CDR3 protein: CAISDVGEETQYF; CDR3 DNA: TGTGCCATCAGTGACGTGGGAGAGGAGACCCAGTACTTC
clone size: .; V gene: TRBV6-5; D gene: TRBD1; J gene: TRBJ1-2; CDR3 protein: CASRPGGTNYGYTF; CDR3 DNA: TGTGCCAGCAGACCAGGGGGTACTAACTATGGCTACACCTTC
clone size: medium-sized; V gene: TRBV5-1; D gene: .; J gene: TRBJ2-5; CDR3 protein: CASKIGETQYF; CDR3 DNA: TGCGCCAGCAAGATTGGGGAGACCCAGTACTTC
clone size: .; V gene: TRBV7-8; D gene: .; J gene: TRBJ2-5; CDR3 protein: CASSFSGQGGETQYF; CDR3 DNA: TGTGCCAGCAGCTTTTCTGGACAGGGAGGGGAGACCCAGTACTTC
clone size: .; V gene: TRBV4-1; D gene: .; J gene: TRBJ2-2; CDR3 protein: CASSRGDSNTGELFF; CDR3 DNA: TGCGCCAGCAGCCGCGGGGACTCGAACACCGGGGAGCTGTTTTTT
clone size: .; V gene: TRBV6-5; D gene: .; J gene: TRBJ2-1; CDR3 protein: CASSYLSGLNEQFF; CDR3 DNA: TGTGCCAGCAGTTATCTCTCTGGGCTAAATGAGCAGTTCTTC
clone size: .; V gene: TRBV10-3; D gene: .; J gene: TRBJ1-5; CDR3 protein: CAISESVGGSNQPQHF; CDR3 DNA: TGTGCCATCAGTGAGTCGGTAGGAGGTAGCAATCAGCCCCAGCATTTT
clone size: .; V gene: TRBV7-8; D gene: .; J gene: TRBJ2-7; CDR3 protein: CASSLIQTGNYEQYF; CDR3 DNA: TGTGCCAGCAGCTTAATCCAGACAGGCAACTACGAGCAGTACTTC
clone size: once; V gene: TRBV27; D gene: .; J gene: TRBJ2-4; CDR3 protein: CASTQGLAKNIQYF; CDR3 DNA: TGTGCCAGCACTCAGGGTTTAGCCAAAAACATTCAGTACTTC
clone size: .; V gene: TRBV5-1; D gene: .; J gene: TRBJ1-5; CDR3 protein: CASSRGPRNQPQHF; CDR3 DNA: TGTGCCAGCAGCCGGGGACCGCGCAATCAGCCCCAGCATTTT
clone size: once; V gene: TRBV5-1; D gene: .; J gene: TRBJ2-3; CDR3 protein: CASSLRGLGDTQYF; CDR3 DNA: TGCGCCAGCAGCTTGCGGGGGCTTGGAGATACGCAGTATTTT
clone size: .; V gene: TRBV27; D gene: .; J gene: TRBJ1-2; CDR3 protein: CASSFRGRNYGYTF; CDR3 DNA: TGTGCCAGCAGTTTTCGGGGGAGGAACTATGGCTACACCTTC
clone size: .; V gene: TRBV29-1; D gene: .; J gene: TRBJ1-2; CDR3 protein: CSVEYYGYTF; CDR3 DNA: TGCAGCGTTGAGTACTATGGCTACACCTTC
clone size: .; V gene: TRBV30; D gene: .; J gene: TRBJ1-5; CDR3 protein: CAWSHPGLAGIGLQPQHF; CDR3 DNA: TGTGCCTGGAGTCACCCGGGACTAGCGGGGATCGGTCTTCAGCCCCAGCATTTT
clone size: .; V gene: TRBV19; D gene: .; J gene: TRBJ2-1; CDR3 protein: CASSLPGQQFF; CDR3 DNA: TGTGCCAGTAGTCTGCCGGGACAGCAGTTCTTC
clone size: .; V gene: TRBV19; D gene: .; J gene: TRBJ1-2; CDR3 protein: CASTIQGEGYGYTF; CDR3 DNA: TGTGCCAGTACCATTCAGGGAGAGGGCTATGGCTACACCTTC
clone size: few; V gene: TRBV7-9; D gene: TRBD1; J gene: TRBJ2-1; CDR3 protein: CASRRTGGASNEQFF; CDR3 DNA: TGTGCCAGCAGACGTACAGGGGGCGCGAGCAATGAGCAGTTCTTC
clone size: .; V gene: TRBV11-2; D gene: TRBD1; J gene: TRBJ2-5; CDR3 protein: CASSSNKGARETQYF; CDR3 DNA: TGTGCCAGCAGCTCGAACAAGGGGGCACGGGAGACCCAGTACTTC
clone size: .; V gene: TRBV11-3; D gene: .; J gene: TRBJ2-7; CDR3 protein: CASSLEGQTYEQYF; CDR3 DNA: TGTGCCAGCAGCTTAGAAGGACAGACCTACGAGCAGTACTTC